What follows describes a single T cell receptor (beta chain). Authors' methods: Amplification of reference gene primers was used by the study to estimate nucleated cell counts. Clones were read by immunoSEQ multiplex PCR, and TCRdb kept only the in-frame ones, dropping some. For V, J and clone size, that table is used; D and trimming come from the DNA. The table shows fewer than 250,000 clones, with roughly 82% occurring only once. This sample was included in a study of blood T cell repertoires in COVID-19. Looking at the study overall: The study drew acute and convalescent COVID-19 samples from the United States, Italy and Spain.

The V gene's germline CDR1 is SGHDT and CDR2 YYEEEE. The junction had 8 bases not matched to a gene; V was cut back by 4 bases and J by 6 bases. This CDR3 has 14 amino acids. Those enrolled in Seattle joined during active infection and were followed longitudinally afterward. Sequenced material: peripheral blood. The chain joins TRBV5-6 to TRBJ1-2; TRBD1 matches at 8 bases. The source is a woman aged 80 or over with COVID-19, enrolled during active disease. The CDR3 DNA reads TGTGCCAGCAGCCCCCAGGACAGGGCACATGGCTACACCTTC. This gives the protein CASSPQDRAHGYTF.